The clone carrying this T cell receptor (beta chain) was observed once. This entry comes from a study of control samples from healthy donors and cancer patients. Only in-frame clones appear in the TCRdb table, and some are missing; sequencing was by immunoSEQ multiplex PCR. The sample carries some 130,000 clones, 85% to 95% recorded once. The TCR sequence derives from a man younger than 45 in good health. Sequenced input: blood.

The CDR3 DNA follows: TGTGCCAGCAGTTACATACAGCAAAATTCACCCCTCCACTTT. Translated, it gives CASSYIQQNSPLHF. The genes are TRBV6-5 and TRBJ1-6; no definite D call. CDR3 length equals 14 residues. Between the trimmed V and J ends, which lost 2 bases and 7 bases, there was a span of 9 bases. The germline gives CDR1 MNHEY, CDR2 SVGAGI.